A selection of T cell receptor beta chains follows, all from one sample in a study of control samples from healthy donors and cancer patients. Assay: immunoSEQ multiplex PCR; the TCRdb copy retains only in-frame clones and omits some. In the table there are around 100,000 clones, 75% to 95% of which are singletons. Specimen: blood. These receptor sequences come from a woman younger than 35 in good health. Both conserved end residues are part of each CDR3. The D gene is left open where the match is weak. Rows may omit the clone size; those that give it use once, few, many or a size class.

v_call	clone_size	j_call	d_call	cdr3_aa	cdr3_nt
TRBV12-5	NA	TRBJ1-4	NA	CASGLVNGVNEKLFF	TGTGCTAGTGGTTTGGTAAACGGAGTTAATGAAAAACTGTTTTTT
TRBV21-1	NA	TRBJ1-3	NA	CASSKGREGHSGNTIYF	TGTGCCAGCAGCAAAGGAAGGGAAGGTCACTCTGGAAACACCATATATTTT
TRBV9	NA	TRBJ1-2	TRBD1	CASTGTGGIYGYTF	TGTGCCAGCACCGGGACAGGGGGGATCTATGGCTACACCTTC
TRBV29-1	NA	TRBJ1-2	NA	CSTRGGNDGYTF	TGCAGCACCCGCGGGGGGAACGATGGCTACACCTTC
TRBV9	NA	TRBJ1-3	TRBD1	CASSPRGTGMGNTIYF	TGTGCCAGCAGCCCCCGTGGGACAGGCATGGGGAACACCATATATTTT
TRBV5-1	few	TRBJ2-1	TRBD2	CASSSGGTSGTYNEQFF	TGCGCCAGCAGCTCGGGGGGGACTAGCGGAACCTACAATGAGCAGTTCTTC
TRBV12-5	NA	TRBJ1-6	NA	CASAGKGIDYNSPLHF	TGTGCTAGTGCCGGGAAGGGAATCGACTATAATTCACCCCTCCACTTT
TRBV4-2	NA	TRBJ1-3	NA	CASSQEGQLSGNTIYF	TGTGCCAGCAGCCAAGAAGGACAGCTCTCTGGAAACACCATATATTTT
TRBV7-9	once	TRBJ1-1	NA	CASSLSGGTEAFF	TGTGCCAGCAGCCTCAGTGGGGGCACTGAAGCTTTCTTT
TRBV29-1	NA	TRBJ2-1	TRBD2	CSGSGGRVEQFF	TGCAGCGGGAGCGGGGGAAGGGTTGAGCAGTTCTTC
TRBV5-4	NA	TRBJ1-2	TRBD1	CASSFIDRGNGYTF	TGTGCCAGCAGCTTCATCGACAGGGGAAATGGCTACACCTTC
TRBV5-1	NA	TRBJ1-4	NA	CASSPGHLTTNEKLFF	TGCGCCAGCAGTCCGGGACACTTAACAACTAATGAAAAACTGTTTTTT
TRBV7-9	NA	TRBJ1-1	NA	CASSSRGEDTEAFF	TGTGCCAGCAGCTCTCGGGGGGAAGACACTGAAGCTTTCTTT
TRBV27	NA	TRBJ2-6	NA	CASSRREGGGANVLTF	TGTGCCAGCAGCCGCCGAGAGGGTGGTGGGGCCAACGTCCTGACTTTC
TRBV7-3	NA	TRBJ2-3	NA	CASSSSRTDTQYF	TGTGCCAGCAGCTCCTCTCGCACAGATACGCAGTATTTT
TRBV5-5	NA	TRBJ1-3	NA	CASSLMAGSENTIYF	TGTGCCAGCAGCTTAATGGCAGGGAGTGAAAACACCATATATTTT
TRBV5-1	NA	TRBJ2-3	TRBD2	CASSPWSGGAADTQYF	TGCGCCAGCAGCCCGTGGAGCGGGGGGGCCGCAGATACGCAGTATTTT
TRBV7-2	NA	TRBJ1-2	NA	CASSLNVPYGYTF	TGTGCCAGCAGCCTTAATGTTCCCTATGGCTACACCTTC
TRBV5-8	NA	TRBJ1-2	NA	CASSLPDTYGYTF	TGTGCCAGCAGCTTGCCAGACACCTATGGCTACACCTTC
TRBV20-1	few	TRBJ1-1	NA	CSARPTEAFF	TGCAGTGCTCGCCCCACTGAAGCTTTCTTT
TRBV7-9	NA	TRBJ2-7	NA	CASSPGYEQYF	TGTGCCAGCAGTCCCGGTTACGAGCAGTACTTC
TRBV2	NA	TRBJ1-6	NA	CASSDSGEGYNSPLHF	TGTGCCAGCAGTGACTCTGGAGAAGGGTATAATTCACCCCTCCACTTT
TRBV3-1/TRBV3-2	NA	TRBJ1-5	TRBD1	CASSHQGAWQPQHF	TGTGCCAGCAGCCATCAGGGGGCCTGGCAGCCCCAGCATTTT
TRBV3-1/TRBV3-2	NA	TRBJ1-3	TRBD1	CASRTLGQGLGNTIYF	TGTGCCAGCAGAACCCTCGGACAGGGGCTGGGAAACACCATATATTTT
TRBV9	NA	TRBJ1-1	NA	CASSGSGATEAFF	TGTGCCAGCAGCGGATCAGGTGCGACTGAAGCTTTCTTT
TRBV28	NA	TRBJ2-3	TRBD2	CASSFAVAGGTPDTQYF	TGTGCCAGCAGCTTCGCCGTAGCGGGGGGCACCCCGGATACGCAGTATTTT
TRBV24-1	once	TRBJ2-1	TRBD2	CATSQPGGGNEQFF	TGTGCCACCAGCCAGCCCGGGGGGGGCAATGAGCAGTTCTTC
TRBV6-6	NA	TRBJ1-6	NA	CASTYGTSSYNSPLHF	TGTGCCAGCACCTACGGGACTAGCTCCTATAATTCACCCCTCCACTTT
TRBV2	NA	TRBJ2-5	TRBD2	CASGREETQYF	TGTGCTAGCGGGCGAGAAGAGACCCAGTACTTC
TRBV4-1	NA	TRBJ1-4	TRBD1	CASSPKTGTYEKLFF	TGCGCCAGCAGCCCCAAGACAGGGACCTATGAAAAACTGTTTTTT
TRBV11-3	NA	TRBJ2-3	NA	CASSLAGTTDTQYF	TGTGCCAGCAGCCTGGCGGGGACCACAGATACGCAGTATTTT
TRBV20-1	NA	TRBJ1-2	NA	CSASTVSRVHYGYTF	TGCAGTGCTAGTACGGTTAGCAGGGTTCACTATGGCTACACCTTC
TRBV27	NA	TRBJ1-1	NA	CASSSDSRQTTEAFF	TGTGCCAGCAGTTCTGATTCTAGACAGACCACTGAAGCTTTCTTT
TRBV7-8	NA	TRBJ1-1	NA	CASSLLGTEAFF	TGTGCCAGCAGCCTACTGGGCACTGAAGCTTTCTTT
TRBV7-9	NA	TRBJ1-6	NA	CASRTGGYNSPLHF	TGTGCCAGCAGAACTGGGGGCTATAATTCACCCCTCCACTTT
TRBV19	NA	TRBJ1-1	NA	CASSSYTEAFF	TGTGCCAGTAGTTCGTACACTGAAGCTTTCTTT
TRBV6-5	NA	TRBJ1-1	NA	CASSYKGNTEAFF	TGTGCCAGCAGTTACAAGGGAAACACTGAAGCTTTCTTT
TRBV19	once	TRBJ1-5	NA	CASSYVVDSNQPQHF	TGTGCCAGTAGTTACGTAGTTGATAGCAATCAGCCCCAGCATTTT
TRBV7-3	NA	TRBJ2-5	TRBD2	CASSSTSEETQYF	TGTGCCAGCAGCTCAACTAGCGAAGAGACCCAGTACTTC
TRBV3-1/TRBV3-2	NA	TRBJ1-2	NA	CASSADFSWFYGYTF	TGTGCCAGCAGCGCGGACTTCTCGTGGTTCTATGGCTACACCTTC
TRBV6-5	NA	TRBJ1-6	NA	CATKTGLRSPLHF	TGTGCCACCAAGACAGGTCTTAGATCACCCCTCCACTTT
TRBV20-1	NA	TRBJ2-7	NA	CSVGGPNEQYF	TGCAGTGTTGGGGGGCCCAACGAGCAGTACTTC
TRBV6-1	NA	TRBJ1-1	NA	CASSESGTTVYTEAFF	TGTGCCAGCAGTGAGTCCGGGACAACGGTATACACTGAAGCTTTCTTT
TRBV18	NA	TRBJ2-1	NA	CASSPIGTDYNEQFF	TGTGCCAGCTCACCAATTGGGACGGACTACAATGAGCAGTTCTTC
TRBV21-1	NA	TRBJ2-1	NA	CAVPRGERSYNEQFF	TGTGCCGTCCCCCGGGGGGAAAGATCCTACAATGAGCAGTTCTTC